This T cell receptor beta chain was obtained from a study of blood T cell repertoires in COVID-19. In the original analysis: Amplification from reference gene primers served as the basis for estimated nucleated cell counts. The repertoire was sequenced with immunoSEQ multiplex PCR; TCRdb's copy has only in-frame clones and lacks some. V, J and clone size derive from that table, while D and trimming were established from the DNA sequence. The sample shows about 330,000 clones, more than 75% of them seen only once. In terms of age and location, participants ranged from roughly 18 to 95 years and lived in 24 US areas. V shed 0 bases and J 1 base; nucleotides not matched to a gene: 9. CDR1 and CDR2 (germline): SGDLS, YYNGEE. This CDR3 comprises 18 residues.

Sequencing was performed on PBMCs or T cells enriched from blood (not recorded which). This sequence was found in a woman in her twenties or thirties who had recovered from COVID-19. This chain links TRBV9 with TRBJ2-1, with 8 nucleotides matching TRBD2. CDR3 amino acids: CASSVEFAGGASYNEQFF. The CDR3, as DNA: TGTGCCAGCAGCGTAGAGTTTGCGGGGGGTGCTTCCTACAATGAGCAGTTCTTC.